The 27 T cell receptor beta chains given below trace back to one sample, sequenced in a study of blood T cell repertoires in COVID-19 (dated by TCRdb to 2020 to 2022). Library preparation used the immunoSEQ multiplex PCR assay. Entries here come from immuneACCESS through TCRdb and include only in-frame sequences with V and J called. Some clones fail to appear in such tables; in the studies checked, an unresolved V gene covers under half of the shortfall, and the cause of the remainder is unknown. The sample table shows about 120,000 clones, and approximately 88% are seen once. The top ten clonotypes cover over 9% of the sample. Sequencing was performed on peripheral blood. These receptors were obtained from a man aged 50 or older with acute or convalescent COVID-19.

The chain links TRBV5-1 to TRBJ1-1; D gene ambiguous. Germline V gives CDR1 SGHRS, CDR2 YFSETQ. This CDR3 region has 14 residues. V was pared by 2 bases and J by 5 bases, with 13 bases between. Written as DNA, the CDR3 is TGCGCCAGCAGCTTAAGCCTCGGAGGGACTGAAGCTTTCTTT. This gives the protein CASSLSLGGTEAFF.

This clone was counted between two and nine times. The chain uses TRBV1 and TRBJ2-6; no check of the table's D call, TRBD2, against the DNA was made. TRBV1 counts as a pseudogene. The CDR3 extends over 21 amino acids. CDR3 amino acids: CTSSQDPTSKTLISGANVLTF. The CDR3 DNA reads TGCACCAGCAGCCAAGATCCCACTAGTAAAACCCTTATCTCTGGGGCCAACGTCCTGACTTTC.

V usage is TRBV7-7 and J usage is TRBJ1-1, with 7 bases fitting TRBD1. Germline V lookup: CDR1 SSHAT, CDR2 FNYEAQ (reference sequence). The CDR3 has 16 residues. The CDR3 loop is CARSSPDRPMNTEAFF. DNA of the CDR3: TGTGCTAGAAGCTCGCCGGACAGGCCTATGAACACTGAAGCTTTCTTT.

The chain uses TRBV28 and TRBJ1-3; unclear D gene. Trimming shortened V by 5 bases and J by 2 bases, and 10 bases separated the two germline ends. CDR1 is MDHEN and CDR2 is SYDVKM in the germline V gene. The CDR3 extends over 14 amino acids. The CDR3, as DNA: TGTGCCAGCAGTGTCTACTCCGCTGGAAACACCATATATTTT. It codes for CASSVYSAGNTIYF.

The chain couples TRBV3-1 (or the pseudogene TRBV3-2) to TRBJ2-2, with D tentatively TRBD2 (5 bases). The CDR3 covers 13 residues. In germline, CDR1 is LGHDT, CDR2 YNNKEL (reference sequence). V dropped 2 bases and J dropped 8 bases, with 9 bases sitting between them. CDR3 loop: CASSQPPGGELFF. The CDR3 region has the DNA TGTGCCAGCAGCCAACCCCCGGGAGGGGAGCTGTTTTTT.

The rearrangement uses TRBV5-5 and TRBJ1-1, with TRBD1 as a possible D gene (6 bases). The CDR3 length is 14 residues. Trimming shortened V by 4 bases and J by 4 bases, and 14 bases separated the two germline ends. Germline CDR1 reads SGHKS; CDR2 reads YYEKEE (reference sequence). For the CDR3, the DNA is TGTGCCAGCAGCGGCAGGGGCACCTTCACTGAAGCTTTCTTT. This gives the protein CASSGRGTFTEAFF.

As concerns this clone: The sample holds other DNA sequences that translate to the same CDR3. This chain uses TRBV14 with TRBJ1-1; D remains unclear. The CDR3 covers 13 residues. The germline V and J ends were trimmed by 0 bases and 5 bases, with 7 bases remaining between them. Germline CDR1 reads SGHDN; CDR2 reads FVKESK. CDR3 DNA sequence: TGTGCCAGCAGCCAAGACTTGAGGACTGAAGCTTTCTTT. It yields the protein CASSQDLRTEAFF.

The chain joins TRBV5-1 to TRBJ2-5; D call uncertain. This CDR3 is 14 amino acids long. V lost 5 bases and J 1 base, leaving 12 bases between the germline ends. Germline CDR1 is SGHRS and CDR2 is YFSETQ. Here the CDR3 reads CASRQNPIQETQYF. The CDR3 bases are TGCGCCAGCAGACAGAATCCGATCCAAGAGACCCAGTACTTC.

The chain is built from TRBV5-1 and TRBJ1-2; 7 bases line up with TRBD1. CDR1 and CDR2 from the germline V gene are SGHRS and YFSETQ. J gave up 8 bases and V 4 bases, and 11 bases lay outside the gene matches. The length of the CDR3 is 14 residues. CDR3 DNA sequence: TGCGCCAGCAGCACAGGGGACGGCTCTCGGGGCTACACCTTC. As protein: CASSTGDGSRGYTF.

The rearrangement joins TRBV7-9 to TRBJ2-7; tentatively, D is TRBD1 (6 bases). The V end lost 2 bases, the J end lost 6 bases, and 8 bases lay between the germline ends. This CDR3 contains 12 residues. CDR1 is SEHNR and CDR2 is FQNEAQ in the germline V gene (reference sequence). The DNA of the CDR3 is TGTGCCAGCAGCTTACAGGGGATCGAGCAGTACTTC. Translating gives CASSLQGIEQYF. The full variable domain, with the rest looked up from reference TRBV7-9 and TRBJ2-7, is DTGVSQNPRHKITKRGQNVTFRCDPISEHNRLYWYRQTLGQGPEFLTYFQNEAQLEKSRLLSDRFSAERPKGSFSTLEIQRTEQGDSAMYLCASSLQGIEQYFGPGTRLTVT.

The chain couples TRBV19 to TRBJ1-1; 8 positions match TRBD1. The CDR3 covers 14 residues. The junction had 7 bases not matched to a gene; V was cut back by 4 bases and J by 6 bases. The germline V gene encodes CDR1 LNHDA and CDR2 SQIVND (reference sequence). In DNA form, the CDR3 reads TGTGCCAGTAGTAGGACAGGGCGAATCCCTGAAGCTTTCTTT. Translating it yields CASSRTGRIPEAFF.

Written as DNA, the CDR3 is TGTGCCAGCAGCGTAGAGTCTGGGGAAGACAGGGGTAATGGCTACACCTTC. Translated: CASSVESGEDRGNGYTF. The chain couples TRBV9 to TRBJ1-2; TRBD1 matches 8 bases. The CDR3 spans 17 residues. J was trimmed by 6 bases and V by 0 bases; bases with no gene match: 13. Germline V lookup: CDR1 SGDLS, CDR2 YYNGEE.

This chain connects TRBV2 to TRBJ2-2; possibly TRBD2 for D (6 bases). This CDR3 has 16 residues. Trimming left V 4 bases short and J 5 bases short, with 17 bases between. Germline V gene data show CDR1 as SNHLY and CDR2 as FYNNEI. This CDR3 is CASSGVGLGLTGELFF. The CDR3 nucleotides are TGTGCCAGCAGTGGGGTGGGACTCGGATTGACCGGGGAGCTGTTTTTT. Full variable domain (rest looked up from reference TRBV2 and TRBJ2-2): EPEVTQTPSHQVTQMGQEVILRCVPISNHLYFYWYRQILGQKVEFLVSFYNNEISEKSEIFDDQFSVERPDGSNFTLKIRSTKLEDSAMYFCASSGVGLGLTGELFFGEGSRLTVL.

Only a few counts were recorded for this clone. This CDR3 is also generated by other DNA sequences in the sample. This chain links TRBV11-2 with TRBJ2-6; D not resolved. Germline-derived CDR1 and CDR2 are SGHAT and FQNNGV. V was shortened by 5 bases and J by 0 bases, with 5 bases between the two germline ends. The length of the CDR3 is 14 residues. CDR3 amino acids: CASSDSSGANVLTF. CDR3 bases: TGTGCCAGCAGCGATAGCTCTGGGGCCAACGTCCTGACTTTC.

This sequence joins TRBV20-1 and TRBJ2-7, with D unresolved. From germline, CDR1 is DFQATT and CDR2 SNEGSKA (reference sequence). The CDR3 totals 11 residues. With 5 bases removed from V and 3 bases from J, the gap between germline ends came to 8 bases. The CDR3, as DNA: TGCAGTGCTGAATCTATCTACGAGCAGTACTTC. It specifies CSAESIYEQYF.

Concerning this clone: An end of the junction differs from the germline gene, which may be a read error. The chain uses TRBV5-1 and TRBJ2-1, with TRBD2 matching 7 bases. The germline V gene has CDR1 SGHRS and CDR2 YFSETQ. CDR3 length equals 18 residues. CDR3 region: CARSLGGRGGRSYNEQFF. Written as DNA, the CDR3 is TGCGCCCGCAGCTTGGGGGGTCGCGGGGGTCGCTCCTACAATGAGCAGTTCTTC.

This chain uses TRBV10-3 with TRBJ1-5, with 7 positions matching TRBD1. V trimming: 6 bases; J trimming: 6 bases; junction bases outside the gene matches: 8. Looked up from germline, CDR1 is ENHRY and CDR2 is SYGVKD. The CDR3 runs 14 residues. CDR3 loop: CAIRDDRESQPQHF. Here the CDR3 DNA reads TGTGCCATCAGAGACGACAGGGAAAGTCAGCCCCAGCATTTT.

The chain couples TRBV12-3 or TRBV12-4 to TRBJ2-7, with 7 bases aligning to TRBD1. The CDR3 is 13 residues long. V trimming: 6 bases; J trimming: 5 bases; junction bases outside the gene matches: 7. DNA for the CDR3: TGTGCCAGCAGCACCGACAGGGAAAACGAGCAGTACTTC. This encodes CASSTDRENEQYF.

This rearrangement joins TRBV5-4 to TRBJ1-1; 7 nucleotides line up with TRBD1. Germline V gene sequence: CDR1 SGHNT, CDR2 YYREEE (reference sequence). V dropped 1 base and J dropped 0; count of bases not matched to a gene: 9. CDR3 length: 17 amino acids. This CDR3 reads CASSLPPTGSVNTEAFF. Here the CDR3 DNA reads TGTGCCAGCAGCTTGCCACCGACAGGGTCCGTGAACACTGAAGCTTTCTTT. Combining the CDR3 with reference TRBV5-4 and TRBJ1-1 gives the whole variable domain ETGVTQSPTHLIKTRGQQVTLRCSSQSGHNTVSWYQQALGQGPQFIFQYYREEENGRGNFPPRFSGLQFPNYSSELNVNALELDDSALYLCASSLPPTGSVNTEAFFGQGTRLTVV.

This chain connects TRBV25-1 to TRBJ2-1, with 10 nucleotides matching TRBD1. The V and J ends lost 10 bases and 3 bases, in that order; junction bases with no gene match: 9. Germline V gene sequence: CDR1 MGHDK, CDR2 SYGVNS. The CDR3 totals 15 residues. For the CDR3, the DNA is TGTGCCACCACGACCGGGACAGGGGACTACAATGAGCAGTTCTTC. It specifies CATTTGTGDYNEQFF. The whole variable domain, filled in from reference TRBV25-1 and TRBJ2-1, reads EADIYQTPRYLVIGTGKKITLECSQTMGHDKMYWYQQDPGMELHLIHYSYGVNSTEKGDLSSESTVSRIRTEHFPLTLESARPSHTSQYLCATTTGTGDYNEQFFGPGTRLTVL.

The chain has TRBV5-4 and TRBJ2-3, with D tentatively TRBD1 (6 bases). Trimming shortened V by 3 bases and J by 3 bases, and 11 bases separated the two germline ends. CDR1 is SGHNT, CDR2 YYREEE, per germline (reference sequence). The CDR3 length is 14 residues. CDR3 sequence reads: CASSSRTETDTQYF. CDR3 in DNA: TGTGCCAGCAGCTCCAGGACAGAGACAGATACGCAGTATTTT.

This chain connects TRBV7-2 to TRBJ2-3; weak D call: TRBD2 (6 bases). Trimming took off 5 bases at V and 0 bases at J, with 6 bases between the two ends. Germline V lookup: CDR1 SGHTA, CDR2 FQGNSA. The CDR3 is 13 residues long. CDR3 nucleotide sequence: TGTGCCAGCAGCCGGGGGAGCACAGATACGCAGTATTTT. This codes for CASSRGSTDTQYF.

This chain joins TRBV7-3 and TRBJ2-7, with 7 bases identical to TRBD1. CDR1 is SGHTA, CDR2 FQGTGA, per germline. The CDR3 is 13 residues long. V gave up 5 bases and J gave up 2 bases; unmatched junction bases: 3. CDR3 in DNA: TGTGCCAGCAGCCTGACAGGGACCTACGAGCAGTACTTC. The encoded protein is CASSLTGTYEQYF.

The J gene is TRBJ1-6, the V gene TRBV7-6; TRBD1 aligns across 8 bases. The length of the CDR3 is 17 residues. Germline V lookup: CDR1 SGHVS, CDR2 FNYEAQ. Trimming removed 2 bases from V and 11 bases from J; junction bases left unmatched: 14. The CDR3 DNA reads TGTGCCAGCAGCTTAAGTCCCCCGACAGGGGTTGGGACACCCCTCCACTTT. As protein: CASSLSPPTGVGTPLHF.

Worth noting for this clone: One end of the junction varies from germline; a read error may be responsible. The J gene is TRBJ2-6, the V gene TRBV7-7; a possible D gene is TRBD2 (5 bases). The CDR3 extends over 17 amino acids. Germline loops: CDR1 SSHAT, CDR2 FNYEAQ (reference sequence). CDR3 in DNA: TGTGCTAGCAGCTTAGGAATCTCGGGGTCCGGGGCCAACGTCCTGACTTTC. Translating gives CASSLGISGSGANVLTF.

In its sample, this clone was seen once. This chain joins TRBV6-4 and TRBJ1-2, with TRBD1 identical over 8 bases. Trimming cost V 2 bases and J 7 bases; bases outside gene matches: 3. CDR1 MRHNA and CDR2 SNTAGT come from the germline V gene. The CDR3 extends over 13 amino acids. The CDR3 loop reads CASSDPGQGGYTF. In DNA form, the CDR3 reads TGTGCCAGCAGTGACCCCGGACAGGGTGGCTACACCTTC.

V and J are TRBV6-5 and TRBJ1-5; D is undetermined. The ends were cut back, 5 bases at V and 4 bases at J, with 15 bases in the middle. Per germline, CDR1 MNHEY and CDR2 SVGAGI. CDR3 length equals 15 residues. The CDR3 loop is CASSQTGILNQPQHF. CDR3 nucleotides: TGTGCCAGCAGTCAAACCGGGATCCTAAATCAGCCCCAGCATTTT.